These 27 T cell receptor beta chains share one sample of origin, sequenced in a study of T cell repertoires in cytomegalovirus infection. TCRdb redid the calling of the reads with MiXCR, one entry per CDR3 protein. The table has 84,000 or so distinct CDR3 sequences, more than 40% seen once. What these receptors recognize is not known. The starting material was CD8+ T cells from cultured PBMCs, obtained from culture after CMV antigen stimulation. The receptors derive from a human donor in good health (CMV status not recorded). Some clones in this sample may be carry-over from other donors' samples.

The rearrangement links TRBV11-3 to TRBJ2-3, with TRBD2 as a possible D gene (7 bases). The CDR3 length is 16 residues. The V gene's germline CDR1 is SGHNT and CDR2 YENEEA. The ends were cut back, 1 base at V and 1 base at J, with 12 bases in the middle. This CDR3 is CASSLGGGAGTDTQYF. The CDR3 DNA reads TGTGCCAGCAGCTTAGGGGGGGGGGCCGGCACAGATACGCAGTATTTT. The variable domain in full, completed from reference TRBV11-3 and TRBJ2-3, reads EAGVVQSPRYKIIEKKQPVAFWCNPISGHNTLYWYLQNLGQGPELLIRYENEEAVDDSQLPKDRFSAERLKGVDSTLKIQPAELGDSAVYLCASSLGGGAGTDTQYFGPGTRLTVL.

This chain links TRBV3-1 with TRBJ1-2; 7 nucleotides align to TRBD1. The germline V gene has CDR1 LGHDT and CDR2 YNNKEL (reference sequence). The trim removed 2 bases at V and 5 bases at J, leaving 5 bases unmatched. This CDR3 region has 14 residues. The chain's CDR3 is CASSQRGPIYGYTF. The CDR3 bases are TGTGCCAGCAGCCAAAGGGGGCCGATTTATGGCTACACCTTC. The entire variable domain, with the rest obtained from reference TRBV3-1 and TRBJ1-2, is as follows: DTAVSQTPKYLVTQMGNDKSIKCEQNLGHDTMYWYKQDSKKFLKIMFSYNNKELIINETVPNRFSPKSPDKAHLNLHINSLELGDSAVYFCASSQRGPIYGYTFGSGTRLTVV.

With respect to this clonotype: The DNA is left out, because the CDR3 cannot be placed on it with certainty; the CDR3 is given as TCRdb lists it. The rearrangement joins TRBV12-3 or TRBV12-4 to TRBJ1-1; TRBD1, the table's D call, was not compared with the DNA. Including both end residues, the CDR3 is 14 amino acids long. This CDR3 is CASSWGRGNTEASF.

This sequence joins TRBV7-3 and TRBJ2-1; the match to TRBD1 covers 8 bases. Unmatched junction bases numbered 12, after V lost 7 bases and J lost 7 bases. Germline lookup yields CDR1 SGHTA and CDR2 FQGTGA. This CDR3 region has 15 residues. In DNA, the CDR3 is TGTGCCAGCAAGATGGACAGGGTCGCGGAGAATGAGCAGTTCTTC. Amino acid sequence: CASKMDRVAENEQFF. The complete variable domain, with remaining parts taken from reference TRBV7-3 and TRBJ2-1, reads GAGVSQTPSNKVTEKGKYVELRCDPISGHTALYWYRQSLGQGPEFLIYFQGTGAADDSGLPNDRFFAVRPEGSVSTLKIQRTERGDSAVYLCASKMDRVAENEQFFGPGTRLTVL.

This clonotype was picked up a small number of times. The rearrangement joins TRBV18 to TRBJ2-2; D call uncertain. The length of the CDR3 is 13 residues. Germline assignment: CDR1 KGHSH and CDR2 LQKENI. Between the trimmed V and J ends, which lost 2 bases and 3 bases, there was a span of 4 bases. The CDR3 nucleotides are TGTGCCAGCTCACCAACTGACACCGGGGAGCTGTTTTTT. Amino acids: CASSPTDTGELFF. The full variable domain, completed using reference TRBV18 and TRBJ2-2, is NAGVMQNPRHLVRRRGQEARLRCSPMKGHSHVYWYRQLPEEGLKFMVYLQKENIIDESGMPKERFSAEFPKEGPSILRIQQVVRGDSAAYFCASSPTDTGELFFGEGSRLTVL.

This chain links TRBV7-3 with TRBJ2-3; D is perhaps TRBD1 or TRBD2 (5 bases each). Trimming pared 10 bases from V and 3 bases from J, leaving 14 bases between. The length of the CDR3 is 13 residues. The germline V gene encodes CDR1 SGHTA and CDR2 FQGTGA. The CDR3 region is CATSRDDTDTQYF. The CDR3 DNA follows: TGTGCCACCAGTCGGGACGATACAGATACGCAGTATTTT.

The gene calls are TRBV15 and TRBJ2-1, with 7 bases that match TRBD2. Germline assignment: CDR1 LNHNV and CDR2 YYDKDF (reference sequence). This CDR3 is built from 16 residues. Trimming at V came to 0 bases and at J to 10 bases, leaving 12 bases not matched to a gene. The CDR3 region is CATSRDGGAGVHEQFF. CDR3 DNA sequence: TGTGCCACCAGCAGAGATGGAGGTGCGGGAGTTCACGAGCAGTTCTTC.

The genes are TRBV5-1 and TRBJ2-1; D gene ambiguous. Germline V gene lookup returns CDR1 SGHRS and CDR2 YFSETQ. Trimming shortened V by 2 bases and J by 9 bases, and 12 bases separated the two germline ends. There are 13 residues in the CDR3. The CDR3 reads CASSFADMIEQFF. The CDR3 nucleotides are TGCGCCAGCAGCTTCGCAGATATGATTGAGCAGTTCTTC.

A word on this clonotype: Here the CDR3 omits its conserved ending phenylalanine or tryptophan, so a read error is the likely source. The DNA is left out, because the CDR3 cannot be placed on it with certainty; the CDR3 is given as TCRdb lists it. V and J are TRBV7-8 and TRBJ1-5; TRBD1 is the table's D call and was not checked against the DNA. The germline gives CDR1 SGHVS, CDR2 FQNEAQ. The CDR3 length is 15 residues, termini included. The CDR3 region is CASSCGTASNEPQHV.

The chain combines TRBV7-6 with TRBJ2-5; no clear D. CDR1 and CDR2 (germline): SGHVS, FNYEAQ. The CDR3 is made up of 15 amino acids. V was pared by 1 base and J by 2 bases, with 11 bases between. This CDR3 reads CASSLVGSQQETQYF. In DNA form, the CDR3 reads TGTGCCAGCAGCTTAGTCGGGTCACAGCAAGAGACCCAGTACTTC.

The genes are TRBV12-3 or TRBV12-4 and TRBJ1-3; D remains unclear. Deletions cut 11 bases from V and 4 bases from J, with 6 bases between. This CDR3 has 10 amino acids. The CDR3 nucleotides are TGTGCCGGCTCGGGAAACACCATATATTTT. Translation gives CAGSGNTIYF.

The chain combines TRBV2 with TRBJ2-3; tentative D call: TRBD2 (5 bases). The CDR3 runs to 13 residues. Germline values: CDR1 SNHLY, CDR2 FYNNEI. With 8 bases removed from V and 1 base from J, the gap between germline ends came to 10 bases. CDR3: CASCFSGTDTQYF. The CDR3 DNA reads TGTGCCAGCTGTTTTAGCGGCACAGATACGCAGTATTTT. The full variable domain, completed using reference TRBV2 and TRBJ2-3, is EPEVTQTPSHQVTQMGQEVILRCVPISNHLYFYWYRQILGQKVEFLVSFYNNEISEKSEIFDDQFSVERPDGSNFTLKIRSTKLEDSAMYFCASCFSGTDTQYFGPGTRLTVL.

This chain uses TRBV7-2 with TRBJ2-5, with 12 bases lining up with TRBD2. J lost 3 bases, V lost 1 base, and 3 bases had no gene match. CDR1 and CDR2 from the germline V gene are SGHTA and FQGNSA. There are 16 residues in the CDR3. CDR3 coding DNA: TGTGCCAGCAGCTTAGGCCTAGCGGGAGGGAAAGAGACCCAGTACTTC. Protein: CASSLGLAGGKETQYF.

This chain links TRBV7-2 with TRBJ2-5; a weak D match, TRBD1 (5 bases). V lost 2 bases to trimming and J lost 3 bases, with 7 bases between them. There are 13 residues in the CDR3. Looked up from germline, CDR1 is SGHTA and CDR2 is FQGNSA. CDR3 protein: CASSLLDKETQYF. The CDR3, as DNA: TGTGCCAGCAGCTTACTGGACAAAGAGACCCAGTACTTC.

V gene TRBV27 combines with J gene TRBJ2-1; 8 bases line up with TRBD2. The germline gives CDR1 MNHEY, CDR2 SMNVEV (reference sequence). The CDR3 runs to 15 residues. V dropped 7 bases and J dropped 3; count of bases not matched to a gene: 8. The CDR3 DNA is TGTGCCAGCATCGGGGGGGCGGGATTCTACAATGAGCAGTTCTTC. As protein: CASIGGAGFYNEQFF.

This clonotype has just a few counts. J is TRBJ1-4 and V is TRBV7-8, with D maybe TRBD1 (6 bases). The CDR3 runs 14 residues. Per the germline V gene, CDR1 is SGHVS and CDR2 is FQNEAQ. Between the trimmed V and J ends, which lost 4 bases and 3 bases, there was a span of 9 bases. DNA of the CDR3: TGTGCCAGCAGCTGGGACACCCCTAATGAAAAACTGTTTTTT. It encodes CASSWDTPNEKLFF. Looking up the rest from reference TRBV7-8 and TRBJ1-4 gives the full variable domain: GAGVSQSPRYKVAKRGQDVALRCDPISGHVSLFWYQQALGQGPEFLTYFQNEAQLDKSGLPSDRFFAERPEGSVSTLKIQRTQQEDSAVYLCASSWDTPNEKLFFGSGTQLSVL.

The V call is TRBV20-1, the J call TRBJ2-7, with no clear D. The CDR3 contains 13 residues. Germline V gene data show CDR1 as DFQATT and CDR2 as SNEGSKA (reference sequence). V was cut by 0 bases and J by 0 bases, with 6 bases left in between. The CDR3 region has the DNA TGCAGTGCTAGAGAGGAGCTCTCCTACGAGCAGTACTTC. Its translation: CSAREELSYEQYF.

V gene TRBV7-9 combines with J gene TRBJ1-2, with 9 bases identical to TRBD1. V lost 10 bases, J lost 6 bases, and 12 bases stayed unmatched. CDR1 is SEHNR and CDR2 is FQNEAQ in the germline V gene (reference sequence). This CDR3 is 14 amino acids long. The CDR3 sequence: CATKKDRGYDGYTF. For the CDR3, the DNA is TGTGCCACCAAGAAAGACAGGGGGTACGATGGCTACACCTTC.

J is TRBJ2-7 and V is TRBV6-5, with D hard to call. Trimming stripped 0 bases from V and 1 base from J, with 4 bases between. The V gene's germline CDR1 is MNHEY and CDR2 SVGAGI. The CDR3 has 13 amino acids. This CDR3 is CASSYSESYEQYF. In nucleotides, the CDR3 is TGTGCCAGCAGTTACTCGGAGTCCTACGAGCAGTACTTC.

This chain uses TRBV6-2 or TRBV6-3 with TRBJ2-3, with D possibly matching TRBD1 (5 bases). With 6 bases removed from V and 3 bases from J, the gap between germline ends came to 22 bases. CDR1 is MNHEY and CDR2 is SVGEGT in the germline V gene. The CDR3 is 17 residues long. The CDR3 DNA is TGTGCCAGCAGATACCTCTTTGGGGCGCCGAGAACAGATACGCAGTATTTT. This sequence encodes CASRYLFGAPRTDTQYF.

The sample holds one count of this clonotype. The rearrangement links TRBV4-1 to TRBJ2-1, with 10 bases that match TRBD2. Trimming removed 4 bases from V and 8 bases from J; junction bases left unmatched: 8. From germline, CDR1 is MGHRA and CDR2 YSYEKL. There are 15 residues in the CDR3. CDR3 in DNA: TGCGCCAGCAGCCTGAGCGGGGGGGTAGGTTATGAGCAGTTCTTC. It encodes CASSLSGGVGYEQFF.

This clonotype was detected only a few times. The chain uses TRBV6-6 and TRBJ1-2; maybe TRBD1 (6 bases). The CDR3 is 14 amino acids. V was clipped by 2 bases and J by 7 bases, with 14 bases between them. The germline V gene has CDR1 MNHNY and CDR2 SVGAGI (reference sequence). The CDR3 DNA reads as TGTGCCAGCAGTTACGGCAGGGGAAGTCGTGGCTACACCTTC. It encodes CASSYGRGSRGYTF.

V is TRBV28 and J is TRBJ2-5, with no clear D. This CDR3 contains 15 residues. CDR1 MDHEN and CDR2 SYDVKM come from the germline V gene. Trimming took 2 bases from V and 5 from J, leaving 15 bases between them. CDR3 in amino acids: CASSLPSVGLETQYF. DNA for the CDR3: TGTGCCAGCAGTTTACCCTCGGTAGGGCTGGAGACCCAGTACTTC. The full variable domain, with the rest looked up from reference TRBV28 and TRBJ2-5, is DVKVTQSSRYLVKRTGEKVFLECVQDMDHENMFWYRQDPGLGLRLIYFSYDVKMKEKGDIPEGYSVSREKKERFSLILESASTNQTSMYLCASSLPSVGLETQYFGPGTRLLVL.

The chain joins TRBV6-1 to TRBJ2-2; no clear D gene. CDR3 length: 12 residues. Germline V CDR1 and CDR2: MNHNS, SASEGT. V was pared by 11 bases and J by 2 bases, with 9 bases between. The CDR3 DNA follows: TGTGCCTCGTATACTAACACCGGGGAGCTGTTTTTT. It codes for CASYTNTGELFF.

CDR3 DNA: TGTGCCAGCAGCCCGCAGGGTAGGGACACTGAAGCTTTCTTT. Translating gives CASSPQGRDTEAFF. The chain employs TRBV7-9 and TRBJ1-1, with D possibly matching TRBD1 (5 bases). The CDR3 is 14 amino acids. Deletions cut 5 bases from V and 3 bases from J, with 13 bases between. The germline gives CDR1 SEHNR, CDR2 FQNEAQ (reference sequence).

This clonotype was counted only a few times. The rearrangement joins TRBV7-3 to TRBJ2-1, with D unclear. V was cut by 6 bases and J by 5 bases, with 14 bases left in between. Germline loops: CDR1 SGHTA, CDR2 FQGTGA. CDR3 length equals 14 residues. Here the CDR3 reads CASRQQGSNNEQFF. CDR3 sequence (DNA): TGTGCCAGCAGACAACAAGGATCTAACAATGAGCAGTTCTTC.

This chain uses TRBV6-5 with TRBJ1-2, with TRBD1 matching 7 bases. The CDR3 extends over 15 amino acids. Germline assignment: CDR1 MNHEY and CDR2 SVGAGI. The V segment lost 5 bases and the J segment 0 bases; nucleotides outside the gene matches: 6. CDR3 region: CASSISRGPNYGYTF. The CDR3 DNA reads TGTGCCAGCAGTATCTCGAGGGGGCCTAACTATGGCTACACCTTC.